One sample yielded the 22 T cell receptor beta chains listed below, sequenced in a study of blood T cell repertoires in COVID-19. TCRdb keeps only in-frame clones here, not all; method: immunoSEQ multiplex PCR. This table has more than 200,000 clones, about nine tenths appearing once. Sequenced sample: PBMCs or T cells enriched from blood (not recorded which). These receptors were taken from a woman aged 18-30 years who had recovered from COVID-19.

This chain joins TRBV6-5 and TRBJ1-6; D gene ambiguous. The CDR3 runs 15 residues. Trimming removed 5 bases from V and 3 bases from J, with 11 bases in between. Germline CDR1 and CDR2: MNHEY and SVGAGI. CDR3 in DNA: TGTGCCAGCAGTAACGAGCGGGGCTATAATTCACCCCTCCACTTT. It translates to CASSNERGYNSPLHF.

The chain is built from TRBV7-8 and TRBJ1-4; D unresolved. V lost 5 bases to trimming and J lost 7 bases, with 20 bases between them. There are 16 residues in the CDR3. Germline-derived CDR1 and CDR2 are SGHVS and FQNEAQ. The CDR3 nucleotides read TGTGCCAGCAGCCCAAGCCGGATCGGGGTTGGTGAAAAACTGTTTTTT. Protein sequence: CASSPSRIGVGEKLFF.

The genes are TRBV15 and TRBJ2-3; TRBD2 might be the D (6 bases). The CDR3 totals 17 residues. Germline V gene sequence: CDR1 LNHNV, CDR2 YYDKDF (reference sequence). With 4 bases removed from V and 0 bases from J, the gap between germline ends came to 17 bases. The CDR3 spells CATSKGFGGLSTDTQYF. The CDR3, as DNA: TGTGCCACCAGCAAAGGATTTGGAGGGCTCAGCACAGATACGCAGTATTTT.

The rearrangement links TRBV6-5 to TRBJ1-1, with 7 bases matching TRBD1. The CDR3 has 14 residues. CDR1 MNHEY and CDR2 SVGAGI come from the germline V gene. The trim removed 5 bases at V and 0 bases at J, leaving 3 bases unmatched. The DNA for the CDR3 is TGTGCCAGCAGTCTGACAGGGTTGAACACTGAAGCTTTCTTT. Residues: CASSLTGLNTEAFF.

About this clone itself: The same CDR3 also results from other DNA sequences found in this sample. V is TRBV14 and J is TRBJ1-3; D is undetermined. The CDR3 loop spans 13 amino acids. Looked up from germline, CDR1 is SGHDN and CDR2 is FVKESK. Trimming shortened V by 1 base and J by 1 base, and 2 bases separated the two germline ends. The CDR3: CASSQASGNTIYF. The CDR3 region has the DNA TGTGCCAGCAGCCAAGCTTCTGGAAACACCATATATTTT.

CDR3 region: CASSLSGVNEAFF. CDR3 bases: TGCGCCAGCAGCCTTAGTGGAGTAAATGAAGCTTTCTTT. The rearrangement links TRBV5-1 to TRBJ1-1; no definite D call. V was pared by 4 bases and J by 7 bases, with 14 bases between. The CDR3 loop spans 13 amino acids. Germline V gives CDR1 SGHRS, CDR2 YFSETQ. The entire variable domain, with the rest obtained from reference TRBV5-1 and TRBJ1-1, is as follows: KAGVTQTPRYLIKTRGQQVTLSCSPISGHRSVSWYQQTPGQGLQFLFEYFSETQRNKGNFPGRFSGRQFSNSRSEMNVSTLELGDSALYLCASSLSGVNEAFFGQGTRLTVV.

The CDR3 sequence is CASSLTMTSGRNEQYF. The CDR3 region has the DNA TGTGCCAGCAGCTTGACAATGACTAGCGGGAGGAACGAGCAGTACTTC. This chain links TRBV5-4 with TRBJ2-7; 13 bases map to TRBD2. The V and J ends lost 1 base and 5 bases, in that order; junction bases with no gene match: 6. The CDR3 extends over 16 amino acids. The germline gives CDR1 SGHNT, CDR2 YYREEE (reference sequence).

The rearrangement links TRBV2 to TRBJ1-5; D may be TRBD1 (6 bases). Trimming took 4 bases from V and 3 from J, leaving 10 bases between them. Germline CDR1 reads SNHLY; CDR2 reads FYNNEI. This CDR3 comprises 14 residues. The CDR3 protein is CASSAGAPNQPQHF. For the CDR3, the DNA is TGTGCCAGCAGTGCAGGGGCCCCCAATCAGCCCCAGCATTTT.

The V call is TRBV12-3 or TRBV12-4, the J call TRBJ1-2; possible D gene TRBD1, 5 bases. There are 12 residues in the CDR3. V lost 7 bases, J lost 5 bases, and 11 bases lay in between. Here the CDR3 DNA reads TGTGCCAGCAACCAGGGAGGTTATGGCTACACCTTC. This translates into CASNQGGYGYTF.

This clone showed up just once. The CDR3 sequence is CASSPAGSYEQYF. Written as DNA, the CDR3 is TGCGCCAGCAGCCCCGCCGGGTCCTACGAGCAGTACTTC. The chain uses TRBV5-1 and TRBJ2-7; no clear D. This CDR3 region has 13 residues. V gave up 4 bases and J gave up 1 base, with 9 bases separating them. Germline V gene data show CDR1 as SGHRS and CDR2 as YFSETQ.

The CDR3 spells CASSLAQENTEAFF. CDR3 in DNA: TGTGCCAGCAGCTTGGCACAGGAAAACACTGAAGCTTTCTTT. The genes are TRBV5-5 and TRBJ1-1, with a tentative D call TRBD1 (5 bases). The CDR3 is 14 amino acids. Germline CDR1 and CDR2: SGHKS and YYEKEE (reference sequence). V was trimmed by 0 bases and J by 2 bases, leaving 8 bases between them.

The rearrangement links TRBV9 to TRBJ1-3; TRBD1 aligns across 7 bases. Germline V lookup: CDR1 SGDLS, CDR2 YYNGEE. CDR3 length equals 18 residues. The V segment lost 3 bases and the J segment 8 bases; nucleotides outside the gene matches: 20. CDR3 DNA: TGTGCCAGCAGCGCGCGGGACATCATAGGATACCAGGGGGACACCATATATTTT. Amino acid sequence: CASSARDIIGYQGDTIYF.

This clone was recorded a few times. The chain is built from TRBV5-4 and TRBJ2-7; possibly TRBD2 for D (7 bases). The CDR3 runs 14 residues. Germline V gives CDR1 SGHNT, CDR2 YYREEE (reference sequence). Between the trimmed V and J ends, which lost 4 bases and 5 bases, there was a span of 16 bases. The CDR3 protein is CASSPMGGAHEQYF. As DNA, the CDR3 is TGTGCCAGCAGCCCCATGGGGGGGGCCCACGAGCAGTACTTC.

This clone was seen a single time. The CDR3 nucleotides read TGTGCCAGCAGCTCACGACAGGGGCAGCCCCAGCATTTT. Amino acids: CASSSRQGQPQHF. The chain combines TRBV7-2 with TRBJ1-5; 8 bases are shared with TRBD1. V was clipped by 4 bases and J by 7 bases; unmatched bases: 3. Per the germline V gene, CDR1 is SGHTA and CDR2 is FQGNSA. The CDR3 runs to 13 residues.

The chain employs TRBV15 and TRBJ2-1; TRBD2 aligns across 11 bases. CDR3 length: 16 amino acids. The germline gives CDR1 LNHNV, CDR2 YYDKDF (reference sequence). The ends lost 1 base at V and 4 bases at J; junction bases unmatched: 3. CDR3 nucleotide sequence: TGTGCCACCAGCAGAGTTAGCGGGGGGGCTTACAATGAGCAGTTCTTC. The encoded protein is CATSRVSGGAYNEQFF. The full variable domain, in which reference TRBV15 and TRBJ2-1 provide the parts outside the CDR3, is DAMVIQNPRYQVTQFGKPVTLSCSQTLNHNVMYWYQQKSSQAPKLLFHYYDKDFNNEADTPDNFQSRRPNTSFCFLDIRSPGLGDTAMYLCATSRVSGGAYNEQFFGPGTRLTVL.

J is TRBJ2-1 and V is TRBV2; TRBD1 might be the D (5 bases). CDR1 SNHLY and CDR2 FYNNEI come from the germline V gene. V was trimmed by 2 bases and J by 8 bases, leaving 10 bases between them. This CDR3 is 13 amino acids long. The CDR3 nucleotides read TGTGCCAGCAGTGAAAGGGGCAGGGATGAGCAGTTCTTC. This sequence encodes CASSERGRDEQFF.

The chain has TRBV7-8 and TRBJ1-1; 7 bases line up with TRBD1. J gave up 4 bases and V 8 bases, and 16 bases lay outside the gene matches. Germline V gene lookup returns CDR1 SGHVS and CDR2 FQNEAQ. The CDR3 is 16 amino acids. CDR3 nucleotide sequence: TGTGCCAGCGACCCGACAGGGTCGAGATTGAGCACTGAAGCTTTCTTT. This encodes CASDPTGSRLSTEAFF.

This clone was counted a single time. J is TRBJ2-7 and V is TRBV7-9; the D gene is possibly TRBD2 (6 bases). V was shortened by 5 bases and J by 3 bases, with 14 bases between the two germline ends. The CDR3 is 14 amino acids. Germline CDR1 and CDR2: SEHNR and FQNEAQ (reference sequence). The CDR3 DNA follows: TGTGCCAGCAGCCCGAGTGGAGGGCACTACGAGCAGTACTTC. Protein product: CASSPSGGHYEQYF.

CDR3 loop: CASSLRSGNEQYF. The CDR3 DNA is TGTGCCAGCAGCTTACGTTCAGGGAACGAGCAGTACTTC. The chain links TRBV7-2 to TRBJ2-7, with D possibly being TRBD1 (5 bases). The CDR3 has 13 amino acids. The V gene's germline CDR1 is SGHTA and CDR2 FQGNSA. Trimming left V 2 bases short and J 5 bases short, with 10 bases between.

The chain carries TRBV7-9 and TRBJ2-2; TRBD2 matches at 7 bases. This CDR3 is built from 18 residues. Germline CDR1 and CDR2: SEHNR and FQNEAQ (reference sequence). V lost 4 bases to trimming and J lost 1 base; unmatched junction nucleotides: 12. CDR3 loop: CASSSRTSEWGNTGELFF. In DNA, the CDR3 is TGTGCCAGCAGCTCCCGTACTAGCGAGTGGGGGAACACCGGGGAGCTGTTTTTT.

The rearrangement uses TRBV28 and TRBJ1-5; a weak D match, TRBD1 (5 bases). Germline-derived CDR1 and CDR2 are MDHEN and SYDVKM. The CDR3 totals 15 residues. V gave up 6 bases and J gave up 3 bases, with 15 bases separating them. The CDR3 nucleotides are TGTGCCAGCAGCGTCAGGGAGGCAAACAATCAGCCCCAGCATTTT. This sequence encodes CASSVREANNQPQHF.

The V call is TRBV28, the J call TRBJ2-5; 8 bases are shared with TRBD1. Trimming cost V 5 bases and J 1 base; bases outside gene matches: 3. The V gene's germline CDR1 is MDHEN and CDR2 SYDVKM. The length of the CDR3 is 14 residues. The CDR3 DNA is TGTGCCAGCAGTATCACAGGGGGCCAAGAGACCCAGTACTTC. Translating it yields CASSITGGQETQYF.